A single sample gave rise to the 14 T cell receptor beta chains below, sequenced in a study of control samples from healthy donors and cancer patients. Sequenced by immunoSEQ multiplex PCR; TCRdb stores in-frame clones only, minus some. Here the sample spans about 100,000 clones, more than 85% being singletons. The sample consisted of blood. The source of these receptors is a woman aged 50 to 65 in good health.

This clone was found a few times. The rearrangement links TRBV3-1 (or the pseudogene TRBV3-2) to TRBJ2-2; the D call may be TRBD1 or TRBD2 (5 bases each). Trimming left V 5 bases short and J 4 bases short, with 17 bases between. This CDR3 is 16 amino acids long. Germline values: CDR1 LGHDT, CDR2 YNNKEL (reference sequence). The CDR3 DNA sequence: TGTGCCAGCAGCTCCGGACGGAATGGGGGCACCGGGGAGCTGTTTTTT. The encoded protein is CASSSGRNGGTGELFF.

The chain couples TRBV2 to TRBJ1-5; the match to TRBD1 covers 8 bases. The trim removed 6 bases at V and 0 bases at J, leaving 4 bases unmatched. This CDR3 has 15 amino acids. Germline CDR1 is SNHLY and CDR2 is FYNNEI. As DNA, the CDR3 is TGTGCCAGCAGGGACAGGGAAAATAGCAATCAGCCCCAGCATTTT. It codes for CASRDRENSNQPQHF.

Comment on this clone: A read error may account for a junction end that differs from germline. The V gene is TRBV6-1, the J gene TRBJ2-1; 11 positions match TRBD2. The CDR3 loop spans 15 amino acids. Germline values: CDR1 MNHNS, CDR2 SASEGT. DNA for the CDR3: TGTGCCAGCATTGAACTAGCGGGAGACTCCAATGAGCAGTTCTTC. This translates into CASIELAGDSNEQFF.

The genes are TRBV7-5 and TRBJ2-2; the table calls TRBD1, which could not be checked here. TRBV7-5 is classified as a pseudogene. The CDR3 has 17 residues. CDR3 sequence: CVRSLAGTGGITGELFF. The CDR3 DNA sequence: TGTGTCAGAAGCTTAGCTGGGACAGGGGGCATCACCGGGGAGCTGTTTTTT.

In DNA, the CDR3 is TGTGCCAGCAGCGTCCGGGACTCCCAAGATACGCAGTATTTT. As protein: CASSVRDSQDTQYF. The rearrangement uses TRBV9 and TRBJ2-3; D possibly corresponds to TRBD2 (6 bases). The germline gives CDR1 SGDLS, CDR2 YYNGEE. CDR3 length: 14 residues. V was shortened by 2 bases and J by 5 bases, with 12 bases between the two germline ends.

The chain employs TRBV5-1 and TRBJ1-2, with D possibly being TRBD1 (5 bases). From germline, CDR1 is SGHRS and CDR2 YFSETQ. Trimming shortened V by 3 bases and J by 5 bases, and 11 bases separated the two germline ends. This CDR3 is built from 13 residues. Here the CDR3 DNA reads TGCGCCAGCAGCTCCTCAGGGAGATATGGCTACACCTTC. Residues: CASSSSGRYGYTF. Complete variable domain (other parts from reference TRBV5-1 and TRBJ1-2): KAGVTQTPRYLIKTRGQQVTLSCSPISGHRSVSWYQQTPGQGLQFLFEYFSETQRNKGNFPGRFSGRQFSNSRSEMNVSTLELGDSALYLCASSSSGRYGYTFGSGTRLTVV.

This chain links TRBV24-1 with TRBJ2-1, with 11 bases identical to TRBD2. This CDR3 region has 16 residues. The germline V gene has CDR1 KGHDR and CDR2 SFDVKD. Trimming took 7 bases from V and 5 from J; bases not matched to a gene: 9. The CDR3 loop is CATSGNLAGGDNEQFF. The CDR3 coding sequence is TGTGCCACCAGCGGAAATCTAGCGGGAGGTGACAATGAGCAGTTCTTC.

This clone occurred a few times. The chain joins TRBV7-9 to TRBJ1-2, with D possibly TRBD1 on 5 matching bases. CDR3 length equals 14 residues. Deletions cut 5 bases from V and 4 bases from J, with 14 bases between. The germline CDR1 and CDR2 sequences are SEHNR and FQNEAQ (reference sequence). The CDR3: CASSPGERFYGYTF. CDR3 sequence (DNA): TGTGCCAGCAGCCCGGGGGAACGGTTCTATGGCTACACCTTC.

This chain uses TRBV18 with TRBJ2-5; the D gene is possibly TRBD1 (6 bases). V was shortened by 3 bases and J by 1 base, with 9 bases between the two germline ends. Germline CDR1 reads KGHSH; CDR2 reads LQKENI. The CDR3 has 14 amino acids. CDR3 DNA sequence: TGTGCCAGCTCACCCCAGACAGGCCAAGAGACCCAGTACTTC. Protein product: CASSPQTGQETQYF.

This chain links TRBV5-6 with TRBJ1-6, with 9 bases aligning to TRBD1. The CDR3 extends over 15 amino acids. Germline V gene data show CDR1 as SGHDT and CDR2 as YYEEEE. J was trimmed by 10 bases and V by 0 bases; bases with no gene match: 5. For the CDR3, the DNA is TGTGCCAGCAGCTTGGGTGGGACAGGGCTCTCACCCCTCCACTTT. Amino acid sequence: CASSLGGTGLSPLHF.

The chain is built from TRBV6-5 and TRBJ1-1; tentatively, D is TRBD1 (6 bases). CDR1 and CDR2 from the germline V gene are MNHEY and SVGAGI. The CDR3 consists of 15 residues. Trimming took 2 bases from V and 4 from J, leaving 14 bases between them. The CDR3 reads CASSYNPQGSTEAFF. Here the CDR3 DNA reads TGTGCCAGCAGTTACAATCCACAGGGCTCCACTGAAGCTTTCTTT.

The CDR3 is CASSRTSGILNEKLFF. In DNA, the CDR3 is TGTGCCAGCAGCCGCACCTCGGGCATTTTAAATGAAAAACTGTTTTTT. The chain links TRBV14 to TRBJ1-4; D call uncertain. Germline V gene lookup returns CDR1 SGHDN and CDR2 FVKESK. V shed 4 bases and J shed 5 bases, with 17 bases lying between them. The CDR3 has 16 residues.

V gene TRBV12-3 or TRBV12-4 combines with J gene TRBJ2-7, with D perhaps TRBD1 (6 bases). The CDR3 totals 12 residues. V lost 5 bases and J 6 bases, leaving 11 bases between the germline ends. The CDR3 region has the DNA TGTGCCAGCAGTGCCGGGACATCCGAGCAGTACGTC. Protein product: CASSAGTSEQYV.

The chain links TRBV6-5 to TRBJ2-2; D is unresolved. CDR1 and CDR2 (germline): MNHEY, SVGAGI. Trimming shortened V by 0 bases and J by 8 bases, and 16 bases separated the two germline ends. The CDR3 contains 16 residues. CDR3 region: CASSYSNEVRPGELFF. For the CDR3, the DNA is TGTGCCAGCAGTTACTCGAATGAGGTTCGCCCGGGGGAGCTGTTTTTT.